The entry that follows covers one T cell receptor (beta chain) sequence. The antigen is not known. These data come from a study of T cell repertoires in cytomegalovirus infection. The ends lost 5 bases at V and 2 bases at J; junction bases unmatched: 6. CDR1 is LNHDA and CDR2 is SQIVND in the germline V gene (reference sequence). The CDR3 sequence is 15 residues long. TCRdb recomputed calls from the reads with MiXCR, one row per CDR3 protein. The table includes more than 250,000 distinct CDR3 sequences, more than 20% detected once. The V gene is TRBV19, the J gene TRBJ1-5; TRBD1 matches at 7 bases. Source: cultured PBMCs, taken from culture after CMV antigen stimulation. The TCR sequence derives from a human donor in good health (CMV status not recorded). Some clones in this sample may be carry-over from other donors' samples. CDR3 nucleotide sequence: TGTGCCAGTAGTGCCGGCCAGGGGGGCAATCAGCCCCAGCATTTT. Translated, it gives CASSAGQGGNQPQHF.